A selection of T cell receptor beta chains follows, all from one sample in a study of T-cell reconstitution after alpha-beta-depleted transplantation in children. TCRdb fed the PCR reads into MiXCR, producing one record per CDR3 protein. The sample has hundreds of thousands of distinct CDR3 sequences, over 10% seen once. Source: PBMCs, mostly from graft donor cells, taken 360 days after TCRalphabeta/CD19-depleted stem cell transplant. These receptors were obtained from a male patient younger than 18 who had a stem cell transplant for acute myeloid leukemia, so the T cells may come from the graft donor. Both conserved end residues are part of each CDR3. Each record gives: clone size, J gene, V gene, D gene, CDR3 protein, CDR3 DNA. D genes are given only for firm matches. Some rows mark clone size as missing; the rest say once, few, many or name a class of expanded clone.

few | TRBJ2-7 | TRBV5-1 | TRBD2 | CASSLELAGWGSYEQYF | TGCGCCAGCAGCTTGGAACTAGCGGGATGGGGTTCCTACGAGCAGTACTTC
. | TRBJ1-5 | TRBV28 | . | CAMGLGLRGNQPQHF | TGTGCCATGGGCTTGGGGCTTCGGGGCAATCAGCCCCAGCATTTT
many | TRBJ2-1 | TRBV29-1 | . | CSVDEGSYNEQFF | TGCAGCGTTGACGAGGGCTCCTACAATGAGCAGTTCTTC
. | TRBJ1-4 | TRBV7-2 | . | CASSLMGATNEKLFF | TGTGCCAGCAGCTTAATGGGTGCAACTAATGAAAAACTGTTTTTT
many | TRBJ1-4 | TRBV28 | . | CASSAGVYEKLFF | TGTGCCAGCAGTGCAGGGGTTTATGAAAAACTGTTTTTT
. | TRBJ1-3 | TRBV28 | TRBD1 | CASSLSRDRSTGNTIYF | TGTGCCAGCAGTTTAAGTCGGGACAGGTCTACTGGAAACACCATATATTTT
few | TRBJ1-2 | TRBV5-5 | TRBD1 | CASSRDSLGGYTF | TGTGCCAGCAGCCGGGACAGCCTTGGCGGCTACACCTTC
few | TRBJ2-3 | TRBV20-1 | TRBD2 | CSAIAGAGTDTQYF | TGCAGTGCAATAGCGGGAGCCGGCACAGATACGCAGTATTTT
many | TRBJ2-1 | TRBV5-1 | TRBD2 | CASSLVWASGRAVLDNEQFF | TGCGCCAGCAGCTTGGTATGGGCTAGCGGGAGGGCCGTCTTGGACAATGAGCAGTTCTTC
many | TRBJ2-5 | TRBV24-1 | TRBD1 | CATSDNDRGSETQYF | TGTGCCACCAGTGACAACGACAGGGGATCAGAGACCCAGTACTTC
. | TRBJ1-4 | TRBV4-3 | . | CASSPQQFSIEKLFF | TGCGCCAGCAGCCCCCAGCAGTTTTCGATTGAAAAACTGTTTTTT
. | TRBJ1-2 | TRBV7-8 | . | CASSLYQGPKDGYTF | TGTGCCAGCAGCTTATACCAGGGACCGAAAGATGGCTACACCTTC
. | TRBJ2-7 | TRBV7-6 | . | CASSLESNKVYEQYF | TGTGCCAGCAGCTTAGAATCTAACAAGGTCTACGAGCAGTACTTC
. | TRBJ2-1 | TRBV20-1 | . | CSARARGGLGF | TGCAGTGCTAGAGCCAGGGGAGGACTTGGATTC
few | TRBJ2-1 | TRBV14 | TRBD1 | CASSSLRGQLPPGPYNEQFF | TGTGCCAGCAGCTCCCTAAGGGGACAGTTACCCCCTGGTCCCTACAATGAGCAGTTCTTC
many | TRBJ2-1 | TRBV7-8 | TRBD2 | CASSKKGLGVGGTSNEQFF | TGTGCCAGCAGTAAAAAAGGACTAGGGGTGGGGGGGACCAGCAATGAGCAGTTCTTC
few | TRBJ2-2 | TRBV6-2/TRBV6-3 | TRBD2 | CASRASGYTGELFF | TGTGCCAGCAGAGCTAGCGGGTACACCGGGGAGCTGTTTTTT
. | TRBJ2-1 | TRBV3-1 | TRBD2 | CASRGFSREALSYNEQFF | TGTGCCAGCAGGGGCTTTTCGCGGGAGGCCCTTTCCTACAATGAGCAGTTCTTC
few | TRBJ2-4 | TRBV12-3/TRBV12-4 | . | CASSPREAGSKNIQYF | TGTGCCAGCTCCCCCCGTGAGGCAGGGTCCAAAAACATTCAGTACTTC
. | TRBJ2-1 | TRBV20-1 | . | CSALPRSEQFF | TGCAGTGCCTTACCCCGCAGTGAGCAGTTCTTC
few | TRBJ2-1 | TRBV29-1 | TRBD2 | CSVGAGGIYNEQFF | TGCAGCGTGGGAGCGGGAGGGATTTACAATGAGCAGTTCTTC
few | TRBJ2-1 | TRBV5-4 | TRBD1 | CASSLVGRGLNEQFF | TGTGCCAGCAGCTTGGTCGGCAGGGGGCTCAATGAGCAGTTCTTC
few | TRBJ2-5 | TRBV6-5 | TRBD2 | CASSYFGEGGETQYF | TGTGCCAGCAGTTACTTCGGGGAGGGAGGGGAGACCCAGTACTTC
. | TRBJ2-2 | TRBV28 | TRBD1 | CASSFFRFGTANTGELFF | TGTGCCAGCAGTTTTTTTAGATTCGGGACAGCGAACACCGGGGAGCTGTTTTTT
few | TRBJ2-5 | TRBV6-4 | . | CASSDSPLMARQETQYF | TGTGCCAGCAGTGACTCCCCTCTAATGGCCAGGCAAGAGACCCAGTACTTC
few | TRBJ1-1 | TRBV9 | TRBD1 | CASSPLTRGQGRTEAFF | TGTGCCAGCAGCCCGTTGACTAGGGGACAGGGACGAACTGAAGCTTTCTTT